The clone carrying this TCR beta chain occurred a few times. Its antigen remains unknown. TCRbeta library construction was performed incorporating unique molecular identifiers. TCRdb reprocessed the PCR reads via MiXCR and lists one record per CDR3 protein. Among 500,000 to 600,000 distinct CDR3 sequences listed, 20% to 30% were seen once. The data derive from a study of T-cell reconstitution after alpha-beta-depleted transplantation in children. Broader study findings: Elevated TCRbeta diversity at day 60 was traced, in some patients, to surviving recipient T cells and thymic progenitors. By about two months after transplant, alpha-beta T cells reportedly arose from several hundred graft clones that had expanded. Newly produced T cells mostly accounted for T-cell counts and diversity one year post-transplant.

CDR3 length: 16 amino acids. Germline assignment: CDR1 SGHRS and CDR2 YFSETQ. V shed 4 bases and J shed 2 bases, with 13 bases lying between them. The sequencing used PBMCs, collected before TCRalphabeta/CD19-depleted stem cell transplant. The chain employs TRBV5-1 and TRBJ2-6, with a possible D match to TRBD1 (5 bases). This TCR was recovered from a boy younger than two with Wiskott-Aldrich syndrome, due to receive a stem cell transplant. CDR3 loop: CASSIPTGPGANVLTF. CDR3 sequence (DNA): TGCGCCAGCAGCATACCAACAGGACCTGGGGCCAACGTCCTGACTTTC.